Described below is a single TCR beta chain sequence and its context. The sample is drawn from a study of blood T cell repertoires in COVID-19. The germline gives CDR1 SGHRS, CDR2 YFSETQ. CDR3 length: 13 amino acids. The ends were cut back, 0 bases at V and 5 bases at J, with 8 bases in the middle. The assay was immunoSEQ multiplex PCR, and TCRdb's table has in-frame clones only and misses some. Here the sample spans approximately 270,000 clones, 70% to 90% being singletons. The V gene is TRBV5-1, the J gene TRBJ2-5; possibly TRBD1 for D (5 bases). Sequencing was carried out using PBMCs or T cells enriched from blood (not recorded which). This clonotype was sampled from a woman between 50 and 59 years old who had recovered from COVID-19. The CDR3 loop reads CASSLEHRETQYF. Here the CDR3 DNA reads TGCGCCAGCAGCTTGGAACACAGGGAGACCCAGTACTTC.